The clone carrying this T cell receptor (beta chain) was detected many times. What it binds is not known. One heparinised blood draw averaging approximately 120 mL was given by each donor. The investigators reverse transcribed all of the isolated RNA, so they sequenced expressed TCRB transcripts. Deep immunoSEQ sequencing covered naive, central memory and regulatory T cell samples. The repertoire was sequenced with immunoSEQ multiplex PCR; TCRdb's copy has only in-frame clones and lacks some. The sample holds some 200,000 clones, about a tenth seen once. These data come from a study of beta chain features in type 1 diabetes. Regarding the study as a whole: Healthy donors had naive, central memory and Treg TCRB repertoires that appeared less similar than those seen among patients. VDJ junctions sequenced from type 1 diabetes patients showed fewer insertions and more deletions.

There are 14 residues in the CDR3. The V gene's germline CDR1 is SEHNR and CDR2 FQNEAQ (reference sequence). The J segment lost 6 bases and the V segment lost 6 bases, leaving 6 bases of the junction unmatched. The sequence was collected from a man younger than 35 in good health. This chain connects TRBV7-9 to TRBJ2-2, with TRBD1 identical over 8 bases. Sequencing input: central memory CD4+ T cells from blood. CDR3: CASRTTGASGELFF. DNA of the CDR3: TGTGCCAGCAGAACGACAGGGGCATCCGGGGAGCTGTTTTTT.